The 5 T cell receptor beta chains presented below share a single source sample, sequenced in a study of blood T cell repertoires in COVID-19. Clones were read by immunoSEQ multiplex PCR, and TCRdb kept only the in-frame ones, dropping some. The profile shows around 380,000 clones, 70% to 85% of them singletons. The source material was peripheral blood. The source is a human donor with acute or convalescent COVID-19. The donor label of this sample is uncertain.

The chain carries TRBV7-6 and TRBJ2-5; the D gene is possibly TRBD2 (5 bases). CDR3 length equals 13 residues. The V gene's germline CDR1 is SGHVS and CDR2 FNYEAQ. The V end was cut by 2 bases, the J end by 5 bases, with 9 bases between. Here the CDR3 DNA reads TGTGCCAGCAGCTTATCCGGGGTCGAGACCCAGTACTTC. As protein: CASSLSGVETQYF. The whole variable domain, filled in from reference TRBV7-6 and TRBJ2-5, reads GAGVSQSPRYKVTKRGQDVALRCDPISGHVSLYWYRQALGQGPEFLTYFNYEAQQDKSGLPNDRFSAERPEGSISTLTIQRTEQRDSAMYRCASSLSGVETQYFGPGTRLLVL.

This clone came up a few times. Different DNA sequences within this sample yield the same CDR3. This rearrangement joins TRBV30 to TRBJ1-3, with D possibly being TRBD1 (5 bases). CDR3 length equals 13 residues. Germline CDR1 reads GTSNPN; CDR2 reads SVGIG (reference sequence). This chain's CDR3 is CAWGRASGNTIYF. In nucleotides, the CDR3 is TGTGCATGGGGGAGGGCCTCTGGAAACACCATATATTTT.

The CDR3 region has the DNA TGTGCCAGCAGCTTAGCGCAGGCGGGGTGGGATCAGCCCCAGCATTTT. Protein: CASSLAQAGWDQPQHF. This chain links TRBV7-9 with TRBJ1-5; no definite D call. This CDR3 has 16 amino acids. The ends were cut back, 0 bases at V and 5 bases at J, with 14 bases in the middle. Germline CDR1 is SEHNR and CDR2 is FQNEAQ (reference sequence).

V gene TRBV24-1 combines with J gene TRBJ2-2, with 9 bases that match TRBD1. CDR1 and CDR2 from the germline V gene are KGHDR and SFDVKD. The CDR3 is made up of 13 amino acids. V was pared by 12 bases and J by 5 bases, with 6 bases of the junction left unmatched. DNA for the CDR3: TGTGCCGCAGCGACAGGGGGAACCGGGGAGCTGTTTTTT. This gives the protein CAAATGGTGELFF.

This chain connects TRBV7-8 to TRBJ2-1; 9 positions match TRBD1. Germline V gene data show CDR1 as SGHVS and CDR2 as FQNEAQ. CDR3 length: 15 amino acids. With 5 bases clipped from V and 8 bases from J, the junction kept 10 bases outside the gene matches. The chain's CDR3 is CASSLGTGTSHEQFF. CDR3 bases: TGTGCCAGCAGCCTCGGGACAGGGACGAGTCATGAGCAGTTCTTC.